One T cell receptor (beta chain) is described in this entry. Its target is not known. Cells were stimulated with overlapping HIV-1 Gag 15-mer peptides. Responding CD4+ T cells were sorted by upregulation of both CD40 ligand and CD69. Before stimulation, PBMCs underwent CD8+ T cell depletion. This was the immunoSEQ version 4 assay in survey mode. Some clones are missing from TCRdb's copy, which holds only in-frame ones; the method was immunoSEQ multiplex PCR. This sample has some 9,200 clones, with 82% found just once. This sample is part of a study of persistence of HIV-infected CD4 T cells. The study's findings and limits: TCR analyses could not target the rare provirus-carrying CMV-responding cells.

Germline V gene sequence: CDR1 SGDLS, CDR2 YYNGEE. V lost 0 bases to trimming and J lost 5 bases, with 14 bases between them. There are 16 residues in the CDR3. The sequences come from CD4+ T cells sorted from PBMCs after 18-hour stimulation, collected from a patient who received antiretroviral therapy. The clonotype originates from an adult woman with HIV who was CMV-seropositive. The rearrangement links TRBV9 to TRBJ2-2; D unclear. The CDR3 DNA reads TGTGCCAGCAGCGTAGGTGACTTTTGGCAGACCGGGGAGCTGTTTTTT. This gives the protein CASSVGDFWQTGELFF. The full variable domain, with the rest looked up from reference TRBV9 and TRBJ2-2, is DSGVTQTPKHLITATGQRVTLRCSPRSGDLSVYWYQQSLDQGLQFLIQYYNGEERAKGNILERFSAQQFPDLHSELNLSSLELGDSALYFCASSVGDFWQTGELFFGEGSRLTVL.